The clone carrying this T cell receptor (beta chain) was detected only a few times. The record originates from a study of blood T cells in healthy people across ages. In germline, CDR1 is LNHDA, CDR2 SQIVND (reference sequence). V lost 5 bases, J lost 4 bases, and 6 bases stayed unmatched. This CDR3 is 14 amino acids long. Primers used in a second PCR of roughly 7 to 12 cycles were a sample-barcoded 5' primer and a J-beta primer mix. TCRdb reprocessed the 5' RACE reads via MiXCR and lists one record per CDR3 protein. Of roughly 700,000 distinct CDR3 sequences listed, less than 40% are singletons. This clonotype was obtained from a woman of 80 years or more in good health. Sample: blood. The V call is TRBV19, the J call TRBJ1-2, with 8 bases lining up with TRBD1. The CDR3 DNA reads as TGTGCCAGTAGTCTTACGACAGGGGTCTATGGCTACACCTTC. Protein sequence: CASSLTTGVYGYTF.